This entry features one T cell receptor (beta chain) sequence. Its cognate antigen is unknown. Germline CDR1 is SGHTA and CDR2 is FQGTGA. The CDR3 contains 14 residues. J gave up 7 bases and V 5 bases, and 10 bases lay outside the gene matches. The record originates from a study of PD-1 blockade in classical Hodgkin lymphoma. Whole-study results and caveats: Diminished baseline TCR diversity has been reported in newly diagnosed patients relative to healthy donors. Partial responders and progressors had significantly lower baseline TCR diversity.

Profiling relied on immunoSEQ multiplex PCR, and the TCRdb table lists in-frame clones only, not all of them. The sample includes under 20,000 clones, roughly 80% of them seen just once. With no exception, relapse followed autologous stem cell transplantation in all patients, and brentuximab vedotin exposure varied. The chain recombines TRBV7-3 with TRBJ2-7; 8 bases line up with TRBD1. The specimen comprised peripheral blood mononuclear cells (PBMCs), sampled before the second cycle of nivolumab. This TCR derives from a human donor with classical Hodgkin lymphoma. The CDR3 region has the DNA TGTGCCAGCAGCCCAAGGGGGACAGGAGGAGAGCAGTACTTC. It specifies CASSPRGTGGEQYF.